The 5 T cell receptor beta chains below all came from one sample that was sequenced in a study of T cell changes during pregnancy in multiple sclerosis. Profiled with immunoSEQ multiplex PCR; TCRdb holds only in-frame clones, not every one. The sample yields approximately 44,000 clones, more than 85% seen once. The material was CD4+ T cells from peripheral blood mononuclear cells, obtained in the second trimester of pregnancy. The source is a female donor in good health, enrolled as a control in a pregnancy study.

The chain couples TRBV28 to TRBJ2-7; 10 positions agree with TRBD2. The length of the CDR3 is 15 residues. Germline trimming cut 5 bases from V and 5 bases from J; bases unmatched to any gene: 9. Germline-derived CDR1 and CDR2 are MDHEN and SYDVKM. The CDR3: CASSDTSGAAHEQYF. The CDR3 coding sequence is TGTGCCAGCAGTGACACTAGCGGGGCGGCCCACGAGCAGTACTTC. Combining the CDR3 with reference TRBV28 and TRBJ2-7 gives the whole variable domain DVKVTQSSRYLVKRTGEKVFLECVQDMDHENMFWYRQDPGLGLRLIYFSYDVKMKEKGDIPEGYSVSREKKERFSLILESASTNQTSMYLCASSDTSGAAHEQYFGPGTRLTVT.

The chain carries TRBV6-6 and TRBJ2-7, with TRBD1 matching over 8 bases. Germline-derived CDR1 and CDR2 are MNHNY and SVGAGI (reference sequence). V dropped 2 bases and J dropped 3; count of bases not matched to a gene: 3. The length of the CDR3 is 14 residues. CDR3 nucleotides: TGTGCCAGCAGTTACGACAGGGGTGGCTACGAGCAGTACTTC. This codes for CASSYDRGGYEQYF.

This clone was seen more than once but under ten times. The chain recombines TRBV9 with TRBJ1-1; a possible D gene is TRBD1 (5 bases). The V gene's germline CDR1 is SGDLS and CDR2 YYNGEE. Trimming shortened V by 3 bases and J by 10 bases, and 16 bases separated the two germline ends. This CDR3 contains 13 residues. As DNA, the CDR3 is TGTGCCAGCAGCGAGGTCCAGGGAGGGCGAGCTTTCTTT. It is translated as CASSEVQGGRAFF.

The chain has TRBV14 and TRBJ1-1, with TRBD1 as a possible D gene (5 bases). Trimming cost V 2 bases and J 9 bases, with 13 bases left between them. The germline gives CDR1 SGHDN, CDR2 FVKESK. CDR3 length equals 13 residues. The CDR3 region has the DNA TGTGCCAGCAGCCAATCGTCGGGGGTGAAAGCTTTCTTT. It specifies CASSQSSGVKAFF.

The rearrangement uses TRBV27 and TRBJ1-5; D gene uncertain. Per the germline V gene, CDR1 is MNHEY and CDR2 is SMNVEV (reference sequence). This CDR3 contains 17 residues. V shed 5 bases and J shed 0 bases, with 17 bases lying between them. The CDR3 loop reads CASSPRTWRDSNQPQHF. The CDR3 bases are TGTGCCAGCAGTCCGCGGACCTGGAGGGATAGCAATCAGCCCCAGCATTTT.